The clone carrying this T cell receptor (beta chain) was seen at least ten times. From the germline J gene comes the end of the CDR3, since the read stops 3 residues before it. The data originate from a study of T cell clonality in common variable immunodeficiency. Sequencing input was equivalent genomic DNA from CVID and controls. Sequencing was performed with immunoSEQ multiplex PCR; in TCRdb, only in-frame clones are kept and a portion is missing. In total the sample includes about 59,000 clones, none of them seen once. From germline, CDR1 is SGHAT and CDR2 FQNNGV. This CDR3 spans 13 amino acids. V was clipped by 6 bases and J by 6 bases, with 14 bases between them.

The source is a person aged 18-69 years in good health. The material sequenced was peripheral blood mononuclear cells. The chain uses TRBV11-2 and TRBJ1-2; a weak D match, TRBD1 (5 bases). CDR3: CASSFSGGDGYTF. The DNA read from the CDR3 is TGTGCCAGCAGTTTTAGCGGGGGGGATGGC.